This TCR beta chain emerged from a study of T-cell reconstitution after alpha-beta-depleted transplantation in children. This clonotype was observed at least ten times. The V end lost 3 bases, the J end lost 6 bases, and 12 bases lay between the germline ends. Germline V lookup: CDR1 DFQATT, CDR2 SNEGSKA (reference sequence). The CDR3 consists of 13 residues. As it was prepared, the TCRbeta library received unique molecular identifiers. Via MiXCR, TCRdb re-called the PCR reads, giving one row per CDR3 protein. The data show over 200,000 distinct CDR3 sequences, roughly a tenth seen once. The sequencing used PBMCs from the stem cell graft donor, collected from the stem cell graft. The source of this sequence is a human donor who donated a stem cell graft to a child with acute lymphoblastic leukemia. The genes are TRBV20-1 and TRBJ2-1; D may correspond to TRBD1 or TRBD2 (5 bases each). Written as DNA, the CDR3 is TGCAGTGCTAGGGGCTTGGGACGCAATGAGCAGTTCTTC. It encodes CSARGLGRNEQFF.